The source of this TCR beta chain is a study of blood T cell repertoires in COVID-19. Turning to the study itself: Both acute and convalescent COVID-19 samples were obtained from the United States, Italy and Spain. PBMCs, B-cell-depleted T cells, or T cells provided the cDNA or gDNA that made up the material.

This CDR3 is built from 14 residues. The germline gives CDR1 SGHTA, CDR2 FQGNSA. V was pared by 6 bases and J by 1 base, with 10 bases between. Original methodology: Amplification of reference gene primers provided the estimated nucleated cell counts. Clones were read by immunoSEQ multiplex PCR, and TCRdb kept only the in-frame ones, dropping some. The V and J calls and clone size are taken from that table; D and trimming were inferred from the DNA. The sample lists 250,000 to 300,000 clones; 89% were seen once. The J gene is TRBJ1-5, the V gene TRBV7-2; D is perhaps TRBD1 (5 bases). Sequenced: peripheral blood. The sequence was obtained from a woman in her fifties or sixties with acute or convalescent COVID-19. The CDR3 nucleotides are TGTGCCAGCAGTCCGACAGTAAGCAATCAGCCCCAGCATTTT. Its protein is CASSPTVSNQPQHF.